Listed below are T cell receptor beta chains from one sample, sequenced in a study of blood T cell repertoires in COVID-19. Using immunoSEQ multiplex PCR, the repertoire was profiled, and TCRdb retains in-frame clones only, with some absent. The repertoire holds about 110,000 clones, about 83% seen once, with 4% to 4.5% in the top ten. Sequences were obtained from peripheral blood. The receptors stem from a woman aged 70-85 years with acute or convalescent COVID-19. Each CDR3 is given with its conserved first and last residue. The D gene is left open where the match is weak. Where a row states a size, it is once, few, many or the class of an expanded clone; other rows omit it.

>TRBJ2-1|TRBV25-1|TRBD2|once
TGTGCCAGCAGTACATCGTCTCTTAGCGGGAGGGCCCGGGAGCAGTTCTTC
CASSTSSLSGRAREQFF
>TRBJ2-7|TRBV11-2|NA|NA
TGTGCCAGCAGCCAGAGACCAGGTCCCTACGAGCAGTACTTC
CASSQRPGPYEQYF
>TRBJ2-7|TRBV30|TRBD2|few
TGTGCCTGGAGTGTACGCTCTAGCGGGAGTCGTGGCGAGCAGTACTTC
CAWSVRSSGSRGEQYF
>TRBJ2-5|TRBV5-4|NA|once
TGTGCCAGCAGCTTGGCAAACGGGGAGACCCAGTACTTC
CASSLANGETQYF
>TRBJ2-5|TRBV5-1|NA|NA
TGCGCCAGCAGCTTCATCGGGTTTCAAGAGACCCAGTACTTC
CASSFIGFQETQYF
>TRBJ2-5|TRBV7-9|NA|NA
TGTGCCAGCAGCTCAACAACGTCTCCAGAGACCCAGTACTTC
CASSSTTSPETQYF
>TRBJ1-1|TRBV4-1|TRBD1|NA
TGCGCCAGCAGCCAAGGACAGGGGGCCCGGGCTTTCTTT
CASSQGQGARAFF
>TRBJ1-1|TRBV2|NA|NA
TGTGCCAGCACCCACGACATAGGCTACTTTTCCGAAGCTTTCTTT
CASTHDIGYFSEAFF
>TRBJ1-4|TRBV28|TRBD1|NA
TGTGCCAGCAGTTCCCCCCAGGGGGTGGGTAATGAAAAACTGTTTTTT
CASSSPQGVGNEKLFF
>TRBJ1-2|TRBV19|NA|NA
TGTGCCAGTAGTATCCGCTATCAAGGGACTGACTATGGCTACACCTTC
CASSIRYQGTDYGYTF
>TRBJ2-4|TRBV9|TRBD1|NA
TGTGCCAGCAGCGGGACCTACAGGGGTGCCAAAAACATTCAGTACTTC
CASSGTYRGAKNIQYF
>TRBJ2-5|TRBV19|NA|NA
TGTGCCAGTAGTACGTACCAAGAGACCCAGTACTTC
CASSTYQETQYF
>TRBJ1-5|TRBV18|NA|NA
TGTGCCAGCTCACCCTATAGTTCAGCCTCCGGGAATCAGCCCCAGCATTTT
CASSPYSSASGNQPQHF
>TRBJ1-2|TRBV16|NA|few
TGTGCCAGCAGCCAATCGCCCAGTCTCTATGGCTACACCTTC
CASSQSPSLYGYTF
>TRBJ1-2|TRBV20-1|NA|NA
TGCAGTGCTAGAGAGCGGAAAGGCACCTTC
CSARERKGTF
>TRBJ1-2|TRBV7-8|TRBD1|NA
TGTGCCAGCAGCTCGATACCAGGGGGCAACTATGGCTACACCTTC
CASSSIPGGNYGYTF
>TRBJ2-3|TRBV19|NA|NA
TGTGCCAGTACGAGGCAGAGAGGATCTGATACGCAGTATTTT
CASTRQRGSDTQYF
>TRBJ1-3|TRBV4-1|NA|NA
TGCGCCAGCAGCCAAGGGGAGTTCTCTGGAAACACCATATATTTT
CASSQGEFSGNTIYF
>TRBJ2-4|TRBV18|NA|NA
TGTGCCAGCTCCCCGAACGGAAACATTCAGTACTTC
CASSPNGNIQYF
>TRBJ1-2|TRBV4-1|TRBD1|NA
TGCGCCAGCAGGGAATACCCACGTACAGGGGAGAACTATGGCTACACCTTC
CASREYPRTGENYGYTF
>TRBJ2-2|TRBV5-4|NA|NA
TGTGCCAGCAGCCCCGGGGGTCTTACCGGGGAGCTGTTTTTT
CASSPGGLTGELFF
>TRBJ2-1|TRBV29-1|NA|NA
TGCAGCGTTGGGGAAGTGGGGCCCAATGAGCAGTTCTTC
CSVGEVGPNEQFF
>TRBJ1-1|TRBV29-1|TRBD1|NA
TGCAGCGTTTCACAGGGGGCGGCTGAAGCTTTCTTT
CSVSQGAAEAFF
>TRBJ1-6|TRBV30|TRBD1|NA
TGTGCCTGGAGAAGCAGGACAGGACTAAGCTCCTATAATTCACCCCTCCACTTT
CAWRSRTGLSSYNSPLHF
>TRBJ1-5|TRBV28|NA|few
TGTGCCAGCAGTTTACTGTACTCGGAGGGCAATCAGCCCCAGCATTTT
CASSLLYSEGNQPQHF
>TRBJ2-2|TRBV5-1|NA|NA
TGCGCCAGCAGCTTGACAGACGCGAACACCGGGGAGCTGTTTTTT
CASSLTDANTGELFF
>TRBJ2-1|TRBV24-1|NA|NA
TGTGCCACCAATACCTTTGACTGGGACAATGAGCAGTTCTTC
CATNTFDWDNEQFF
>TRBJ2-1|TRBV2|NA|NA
TGTGCCAGCAGTGGTCAGACAGCCAATGAGCAGTTCTTC
CASSGQTANEQFF
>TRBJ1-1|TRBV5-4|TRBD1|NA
TGTGCCAGCAGCTTGGATGGGACAGGGCCCCCTGAAGCTTTCTTT
CASSLDGTGPPEAFF
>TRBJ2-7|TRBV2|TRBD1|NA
TGTGCCAGCAGCGGGACAGGAGGTTTATACGAGCAGTACTTC
CASSGTGGLYEQYF
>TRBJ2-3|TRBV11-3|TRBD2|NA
TGTGCCAGCAGCTCCGGGACTAGCTTTTCCGGCACAGATACGCAGTATTTT
CASSSGTSFSGTDTQYF
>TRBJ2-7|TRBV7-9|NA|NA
TGTGCCAGCATCGGAGGGAGCTCCTACGAGCAGTACTTC
CASIGGSSYEQYF
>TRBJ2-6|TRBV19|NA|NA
TGTGCCAGTCCACCCGGAGCTGGGGCCAACGTCCTGACTTTC
CASPPGAGANVLTF
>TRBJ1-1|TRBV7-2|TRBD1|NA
TGTGCCAGCAGCTTTTCGAAAGGGGGCGCGGGTGAAGCTTTCTTT
CASSFSKGGAGEAFF
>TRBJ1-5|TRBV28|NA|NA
TGTGCCAGCAGCCCCGCCCGGACAAGGGAACAGCCCCAGCATTTT
CASSPARTREQPQHF
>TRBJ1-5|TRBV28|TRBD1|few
TGTGCCAGCAAAAACAGGGGGTCTAACAATCAGCCCCAGCATTTT
CASKNRGSNNQPQHF
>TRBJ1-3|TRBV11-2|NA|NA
TGTGCCAGCAGCTCGATCAGAGGCGGGAACACCATATATTTT
CASSSIRGGNTIYF
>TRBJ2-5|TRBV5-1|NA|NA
TGCGCCAGCAGCTTGAGGCTACAGGGTGGCCAAGAGACCCAGTACTTC
CASSLRLQGGQETQYF
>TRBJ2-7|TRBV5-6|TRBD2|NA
TGTGCCAGCAGCTCCCCGGGACTAGCGGGAGGAGGCCCCTACGAGCAGTACTTC
CASSSPGLAGGGPYEQYF
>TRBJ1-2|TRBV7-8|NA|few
TGTGCCAGCAGCTTATCGACAGTCTATGGCTACACCTTC
CASSLSTVYGYTF
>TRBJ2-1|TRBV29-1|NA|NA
TGCAGCTACCGGTTTGGCTCCTACAATGAGCAGTTCTTC
CSYRFGSYNEQFF
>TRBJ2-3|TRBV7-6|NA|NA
TGTGCCAGCAGCTCCGGTCAGGCGGGGGCTCAGTATTTT
CASSSGQAGAQYF
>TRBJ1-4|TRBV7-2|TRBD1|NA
TGTGCCAGCAGCTCGCCAGGGGGCGCGGGAGAAAAACTGTTTTTT
CASSSPGGAGEKLFF
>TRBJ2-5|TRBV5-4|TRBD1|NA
TGTGCCAGCAGCCGGAGGGACAGGGGGGGTGAGACCCAGTACTTC
CASSRRDRGGETQYF
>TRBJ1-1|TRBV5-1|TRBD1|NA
TGCGCCAGCTATGAGGACAGGATGAACACTGAAGCTTTCTTT
CASYEDRMNTEAFF
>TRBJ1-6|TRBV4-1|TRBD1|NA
TGCGCCAGCAGCCAGGACAGGGTCCTCTCACCCCTCCACTTT
CASSQDRVLSPLHF
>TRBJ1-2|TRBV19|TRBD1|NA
TGTGCCAGCCACCCGCCCCAGGGGGACTATGGCTACACCTTC
CASHPPQGDYGYTF